This T cell receptor beta chain came from a study of siplizumab effects on memory and regulatory T cells (dated by TCRdb to about 2019). Notes on the research overall: The study examined how the anti-CD2 antibody siplizumab affects alloreactive T-cell subsets in allogeneic mixed lymphocyte reactions built from human PBMCs. On the study overall, not on this receptor specifically: Siplizumab significantly lowered the cumulative frequency of alloreactive sequences that could be traced to unstimulated CD4+ memory T cells. Greater diversity appeared to be present in unstimulated naive T cells than in memory T cells, and a substantial contribution to the alloresponse seemed to be made by naive cells. For roughly 75-96% of proliferating CD4+ or CD8+ clones, no naive or memory phenotype could be assigned. The suppressive function of proliferating Tregs from siplizumab cultures was not functionally confirmed. Among mappable alloreactive CD4+ clones, an average Treg-derived fraction of around 71% was observed with siplizumab, compared with roughly 28% in control reactions. Sequences below about 10^-5 frequency were poorly captured, so only a minor fraction of alloreactive clones could be mapped to unstimulated subsets.

On this clone itself: Its binding antigen is unknown. No clone much larger than this one lies a single base away; base qualities are absent.

Sorted unstimulated T cells and proliferating T cells recovered from mixed lymphocyte reactions underwent TCRbeta CDR3 sequencing. Fresh whole blood from approximately ten HLA-typed healthy donors was used to isolate PBMCs. V is reduced by 7 bases and J by 4 bases, leaving a spacing of 7 bases between them. The CDR3 covers 11 residues, taking in both the cysteine and the phenylalanine. Only CDR3 DNA remains: 33 bases, in frame from the first base. The germline V gene sets CDR1 to MNHEY and CDR2 to SVGAGI. The library was built by means of the immunoSEQ multiplex PCR assay. The deep sequencing platform assayed roughly 10^5 TCR templates per sample. Genomic DNA extracted from sorted T cells was the material used for TCRbeta CDR3 sequencing. The authors processed their data as follows. Clonal analysis of TCRbeta CDR3 data was done in the R programming language. Unstimulated samples were compared with post-reaction CFSE-low samples to define alloreactive CD4+ and CD8+ clones. By matching sequences to the repertoires of sorted unstimulated Treg and non-Treg cells, each alloreactive CD4+ clone was assigned a regulatory or non-regulatory origin. TCRdb carries this immuneACCESS record with in-frame sequences only. Its versions omit some clonotypes, under half of them owing to an unresolved V gene in the studies checked, with the rest unexplained. D and trimming were read from the DNA, whereas the V and J calls and clone size are those reported in that table. This sample is represented by about 68,000 clones; 93% of them were singletons. 4% to 5.5% of the sample goes to the ten largest clones.

The sample taken for sequencing was CD8+ T cells sorted from blood. The TCR was taken from a human donor in good health. The chain links TRBV6-5 with TRBJ1-1; confidence is insufficient to name the D gene. This receptor has the CDR3 CASKVGTEAFF. In nucleotides, the sequence is TGTGCCAGCAAAGTAGGCACTGAAGCTTTCTTT.